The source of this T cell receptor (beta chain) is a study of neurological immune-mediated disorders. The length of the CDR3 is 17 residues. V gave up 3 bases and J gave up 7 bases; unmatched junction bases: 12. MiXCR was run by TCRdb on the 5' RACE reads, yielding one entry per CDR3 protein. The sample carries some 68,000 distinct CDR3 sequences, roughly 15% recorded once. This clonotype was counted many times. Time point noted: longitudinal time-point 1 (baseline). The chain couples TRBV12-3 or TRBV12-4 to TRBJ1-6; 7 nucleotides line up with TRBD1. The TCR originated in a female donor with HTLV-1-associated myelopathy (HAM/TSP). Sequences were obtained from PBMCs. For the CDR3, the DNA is TGTGCCAGCAGTTTCTACCCTGTGGGCAGGGGGAATTCACCCCTCCACTTT. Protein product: CASSFYPVGRGNSPLHF.